Listed below are T cell receptor beta chains from one sample, sequenced in a study of blood T cell repertoires in COVID-19. Profiling relied on immunoSEQ multiplex PCR, and the TCRdb table lists in-frame clones only, not all of them. The table includes fewer than 300,000 clones, around nine tenths detected once. Sequenced sample: peripheral blood. The source is a middle-aged woman who had recovered from COVID-19. Both conserved end residues are part of each CDR3. The D gene is left open where the match is weak. Rows may omit the clone size; those that give it use once, few, many or a size class.

v_gene	j_gene	abundance	d_gene	len	CDR3aa	CDR3nt
TRBV4-3	TRBJ2-2	-	-	15	CASSQEAPLTGELFF	TGCGCCAGCAGCCAAGAGGCCCCCCTGACCGGGGAGCTGTTTTTT
TRBV6-5	TRBJ1-4	few	-	14	CASSPPGLGEKLFF	TGTGCCAGCAGTCCCCCGGGACTGGGAGAAAAACTGTTTTTT
TRBV2	TRBJ1-1	-	-	14	CASSGPAADTEAFF	TGTGCCAGCAGCGGTCCCGCGGCGGACACCGAAGCTTTCTTT
TRBV7-2	TRBJ1-3	-	-	15	CASSQDRLGGNTIYF	TGTGCCAGCAGCCAAGACAGGTTGGGGGGAAACACCATATATTTT
TRBV11-2	TRBJ2-1	-	-	14	CASSLSGGYNEQFF	TGTGCCAGCAGCTTAAGTGGCGGCTACAATGAGCAGTTCTTC
TRBV3-1/TRBV3-2	TRBJ1-1	once	-	15	CASSQERIGGTEAFF	TGTGCCAGCAGCCAAGAGAGGATCGGGGGGACTGAAGCTTTCTTT
TRBV6-6	TRBJ2-1	-	TRBD2	16	CASSSPGTRTYNEQFF	TGTGCCAGCAGTTCCCCCGGGACTAGGACCTACAATGAGCAGTTCTTC
TRBV29-1	TRBJ1-2	-	-	14	CSVGGRTTNYGYTF	TGCAGCGTTGGGGGTAGGACAACTAACTATGGCTACACCTTC
TRBV6-6	TRBJ2-3	-	-	12	CASRDIGDTQYF	TGTGCCAGCCGGGACATCGGAGATACGCAGTATTTT
TRBV3-1/TRBV3-2	TRBJ2-2	few	TRBD2	14	CASSQGTSGGELFF	TGTGCCAGCAGCCAGGGGACTAGTGGTGGGGAGCTGTTTTTT
TRBV9	TRBJ2-2	-	-	13	CASSAPRTGELFF	TGTGCCAGCAGCGCCCCTCGCACCGGGGAGCTGTTTTTT
TRBV6-2/TRBV6-3	TRBJ2-5	-	-	15	CASSPRGQNQETQYF	TGTGCCAGCAGCCCCCGCGGGCAAAACCAAGAGACCCAGTACTTC
TRBV10-2	TRBJ1-1	-	-	14	CASSERGKNTEAFF	TGCGCCAGCAGTGAGCGGGGGAAGAACACTGAAGCTTTCTTT
TRBV5-1	TRBJ2-1	-	TRBD2	14	CASSLGGRGNEQFF	TGCGCCAGCAGCTTGGGCGGGAGGGGCAATGAGCAGTTCTTC
TRBV25-1	TRBJ1-1	-	-	14	CASSPTGRNTEAFF	TGTGCCAGCAGTCCCACAGGGAGGAACACTGAAGCTTTCTTT
TRBV16	TRBJ2-1	-	TRBD1	17	CASSQIGGGGRRNEQFF	TGTGCCAGCAGCCAAATAGGGGGCGGCGGCCGGCGCAATGAGCAGTTCTTC
TRBV6-2/TRBV6-3	TRBJ1-1	-	TRBD1	13	CASSYRQGAEAFF	TGTGCCAGCAGTTACCGACAGGGCGCTGAAGCTTTCTTT
TRBV12-3/TRBV12-4	TRBJ2-2	few	TRBD1	13	CASSPGQGGELFF	TGTGCCAGCAGCCCCGGACAGGGCGGGGAGCTGTTTTTT
TRBV4-2	TRBJ1-1	-	-	14	CASRPGQANTEAFF	TGTGCCAGTAGACCGGGACAAGCGAACACTGAAGCTTTCTTT
TRBV6-5	TRBJ1-1	-	-	12	CASSYWRGEAFF	TGTGCCAGCAGTTACTGGCGGGGTGAAGCTTTCTTT
TRBV5-1	TRBJ1-5	-	-	14	CASSLAGQGQPQHF	TGCGCCAGCAGCTTGGCCGGGCAGGGTCAGCCCCAGCATTTT
TRBV7-2	TRBJ2-1	-	TRBD2	18	CAISKAGEGGSSYNEQFF	TGTGCCATCTCCAAAGCGGGAGAGGGGGGGAGCTCCTACAATGAGCAGTTCTTC
TRBV18	TRBJ2-1	-	TRBD2	16	CASSPLAGVSYNEQFF	TGTGCCAGCTCACCCCTAGCGGGAGTCTCCTACAATGAGCAGTTCTTC
TRBV19	TRBJ2-3	-	TRBD1	14	CASSPGTGGDTQYF	TGTGCCAGTAGCCCCGGGACAGGGGGAGATACGCAGTATTTT
TRBV30	TRBJ2-5	-	TRBD2	15	CAWSAGLARQETQYF	TGTGCCTGGAGCGCGGGACTAGCCCGACAGGAGACCCAGTACTTC
TRBV7-9	TRBJ1-2	-	TRBD1	14	CASSLGQGPYGYTF	TGTGCCAGCAGCCTGGGACAGGGGCCCTATGGCTACACCTTC